This is a list of T cell receptor beta chains from one sample in a study of T cells in Graves' hyperthyroidism and ophthalmopathy. TCRdb reanalysed the multiplex PCR reads using MiXCR and keeps one entry per CDR3 protein. The data contain about 350,000 distinct CDR3 sequences, about a sixth of them singletons. The sequenced sample consisted of blood. These receptors were taken from a woman between 35 and 50 years old with Graves' ophthalmopathy. CDR3s include the opening cysteine and the closing phenylalanine or tryptophan. Each record gives: J gene, clone size, V gene, CDR3 protein. Clone sizes are given selectively: once, few, many, or a class where the clone is expanded.

j_call: TRBJ2-3
clone_size: many
v_call: TRBV29-1
cdr3_aa: CSVVRTAGTDTQYF

j_call: TRBJ2-2
clone_size: many
v_call: TRBV7-2
cdr3_aa: CASSIVASGNTGELFF

j_call: TRBJ2-5
clone_size: many
v_call: TRBV20-1
cdr3_aa: CSAPGSRRETQYF

j_call: TRBJ2-4
clone_size: few
v_call: TRBV6-1
cdr3_aa: CASKEGPPNIQYF

j_call: TRBJ2-7
clone_size: NA
v_call: TRBV7-2
cdr3_aa: CASSSDSGTQYF

j_call: TRBJ1-2
clone_size: many
v_call: TRBV11-2
cdr3_aa: CASSVNQEYPHGYTF

j_call: TRBJ1-2
clone_size: many
v_call: TRBV7-8
cdr3_aa: CASSTGRGDYGYTF

j_call: TRBJ2-1
clone_size: many
v_call: TRBV19
cdr3_aa: CASSIVFASYNEQFF

j_call: TRBJ2-7
clone_size: many
v_call: TRBV28
cdr3_aa: CASSLVRHAQYF

j_call: TRBJ1-1
clone_size: many
v_call: TRBV4-1
cdr3_aa: CASTLMGTANTEAFF

j_call: TRBJ1-2
clone_size: many
v_call: TRBV11-2
cdr3_aa: CASSEIRDRENYGYTF

j_call: TRBJ1-3
clone_size: many
v_call: TRBV15
cdr3_aa: CATSATVWGFGGNTIYF

j_call: TRBJ2-2
clone_size: few
v_call: TRBV24-1
cdr3_aa: CATSDAGTGEYGELFF

j_call: TRBJ2-5
clone_size: once
v_call: TRBV27
cdr3_aa: CASSFRQTGTQYF

j_call: TRBJ2-7
clone_size: few
v_call: TRBV28
cdr3_aa: CAGGGAHEQYF

j_call: TRBJ1-6
clone_size: NA
v_call: TRBV20-1
cdr3_aa: CSARSGLSSYNSPLHF

j_call: TRBJ2-7
clone_size: many
v_call: TRBV9
cdr3_aa: CASSTGQSVSVYEQYF

j_call: TRBJ2-7
clone_size: many
v_call: TRBV7-8
cdr3_aa: CASSSGLADSYEQYF

j_call: TRBJ2-2
clone_size: many
v_call: TRBV7-3
cdr3_aa: CASSHHRDPNTGELFF

j_call: TRBJ2-5
clone_size: NA
v_call: TRBV28
cdr3_aa: CASSLPRETQYF

j_call: TRBJ2-7
clone_size: many
v_call: TRBV11-1
cdr3_aa: CASSPRAAGGSYEQYF

j_call: TRBJ1-1
clone_size: many
v_call: TRBV6-1
cdr3_aa: CASRDRGYAFF

j_call: TRBJ2-7
clone_size: many
v_call: TRBV11-2
cdr3_aa: CASSQTPGQWDEQYF

j_call: TRBJ1-1
clone_size: many
v_call: TRBV28
cdr3_aa: CASSFPGQSKAFF

j_call: TRBJ1-4
clone_size: NA
v_call: TRBV12-5
cdr3_aa: CASGFHTGIAAEKLFF